The 4 T cell receptor beta chains below all came from one sample that was sequenced in a study of identical twins. TCRdb re-derived calls from the 5' RACE reads in MiXCR, one entry per CDR3 protein. The table includes hundreds of thousands of distinct CDR3 sequences, around 5.7% detected once. The sequenced sample was naive T cells sorted from blood. These receptors came from a man between 18 and 29 years old in good health.

A few counts support this clonotype. This chain joins TRBV7-9 and TRBJ2-5; 14 bases align to TRBD2. Germline CDR1 is SEHNR and CDR2 is FQNEAQ (reference sequence). Trimming cost V 0 bases and J 2 bases; bases outside gene matches: 2. This CDR3 contains 17 residues. CDR3 nucleotides: TGTGCCAGCAGCTTAGCCGGGACTAGCGGGAGTCAAGAGACCCAGTACTTC. Translating it yields CASSLAGTSGSQETQYF.

This clonotype was counted ten times or more. CDR3 protein: CSASGQLAGNTEAFF. The CDR3 bases are TGCAGTGCTAGCGGACAACTAGCGGGGAACACTGAAGCTTTCTTT. This chain links TRBV20-1 with TRBJ1-1, with D perhaps TRBD1 (5 bases). CDR3 size: 15 residues. Germline-derived CDR1 and CDR2 are DFQATT and SNEGSKA (reference sequence). Trimming took off 3 bases at V and 1 base at J, with 15 bases between the two ends.

This chain links TRBV4-3 with TRBJ1-4; perhaps TRBD1 as D (6 bases). Trimming took 0 bases from V and 2 from J, leaving 10 bases between them. Germline V gene lookup returns CDR1 LGHNA and CDR2 YSLEER. This CDR3 region has 16 residues. CDR3 sequence reads: CASSQDGTGTNEKLFF. CDR3 bases: TGCGCCAGCAGCCAAGATGGAACAGGGACTAATGAAAAACTGTTTTTT.

The sample holds many counts of this clonotype. The rearrangement links TRBV6-2 or TRBV6-3 to TRBJ2-1; tentative D call: TRBD2 (6 bases). Trimming left V 0 bases short and J 4 bases short, with 13 bases between. The CDR3 has 16 amino acids. Looked up from germline, CDR1 is MNHEY and CDR2 is SVGEGT. The CDR3, as DNA: TGTGCCAGCAGTTACTCTACGGCTAGCGCATACAATGAGCAGTTCTTC. Protein sequence: CASSYSTASAYNEQFF.